The 21 T cell receptor beta chains below come from one sample, sequenced in a study of blood T cell repertoires in COVID-19. Generated by immunoSEQ multiplex PCR, the TCRdb table keeps only in-frame clones and is missing some. The sample has around 110,000 clones; approximately 90% are singletons. The sample consisted of peripheral blood. These receptors all stem from a woman in her 30s with acute or convalescent COVID-19.

This chain uses TRBV27 with TRBJ1-1; tentative D call: TRBD1 (6 bases). Germline CDR1 reads MNHEY; CDR2 reads SMNVEV (reference sequence). The CDR3 consists of 14 residues. V was shortened by 4 bases and J by 4 bases, with 13 bases between the two germline ends. DNA for the CDR3: TGTGCCAGCAGTTCGGGGGGGGCAGTCACTGAAGCTTTCTTT. Translated: CASSSGGAVTEAFF.

V gene TRBV1 combines with J gene TRBJ1-2; the table's D gene call, TRBD1, was not cross checked with the DNA. TRBV1 is marked as a pseudogene. The CDR3 is 18 residues long. DNA of the CDR3: TGCACCAGCAGCCAAGCCCTAAATACAGGGAAAATTGACTATGGCTACACCTTC. This codes for CTSSQALNTGKIDYGYTF.

The V and J genes are TRBV11-3 and TRBJ2-4; 12 nucleotides align to TRBD1. The CDR3 covers 20 residues. Losses at the gene ends were 5 bases for V and 2 bases for J; bases not matched to a gene: 16. Looked up from germline, CDR1 is SGHNT and CDR2 is YENEEA. In DNA, the CDR3 is TGTGCCAGCAGCCACGGGTGGGGACAGGGGGCGGACCCCACCAAAAACATTCAGTACTTC. It yields the protein CASSHGWGQGADPTKNIQYF.

This chain links TRBV7-2 with TRBJ2-1; the match to TRBD2 covers 8 bases. J was trimmed by 10 bases and V by 1 base; bases with no gene match: 9. The CDR3 runs 15 residues. Per germline, CDR1 SGHTA and CDR2 FQGNSA. The CDR3, as DNA: TGTGCCAGCAGCTTAGAAGTAGCGGTAGCGGGAGAGCAGTTCTTC. Translation gives CASSLEVAVAGEQFF.

The chain has TRBV28 and TRBJ1-4, with D possibly matching TRBD1 (5 bases). Trimming took 5 bases from V and 13 from J, leaving 14 bases between them. The CDR3 covers 12 residues. Germline-derived CDR1 and CDR2 are MDHEN and SYDVKM. CDR3 amino acids: CASSPRGTVLFF. As DNA, the CDR3 is TGTGCCAGCAGTCCCCGGGGGACGGTACTGTTTTTT.

This clone came up a few times. The V gene is TRBV9, the J gene TRBJ1-6; D remains unclear. Trimming removed 4 bases from V and 6 bases from J, with 14 bases in between. The CDR3 is 15 residues long. From germline, CDR1 is SGDLS and CDR2 YYNGEE. The chain's CDR3 is CASSRGAFGNSPLHF. The CDR3 DNA sequence: TGTGCCAGCAGCAGAGGAGCCTTTGGTAATTCACCCCTCCACTTT. Full variable domain (missing parts from reference TRBV9 and TRBJ1-6): DSGVTQTPKHLITATGQRVTLRCSPRSGDLSVYWYQQSLDQGLQFLIQYYNGEERAKGNILERFSAQQFPDLHSELNLSSLELGDSALYFCASSRGAFGNSPLHFGNGTRLTVT.

This chain joins TRBV21-1 and TRBJ2-1; TRBD2 is the table's D call, not checked against the DNA. TRBV21-1 is labeled a pseudogene. The CDR3 covers 15 residues. Here the CDR3 DNA reads TGTGCCAGCAGCAAAGGACTAGCGGGAGAATGGGAGCAGTTCTTC. Its translation is CASSKGLAGEWEQFF.

The V gene is TRBV7-9, the J gene TRBJ1-1; 7 bases agree with TRBD1. The CDR3 is 19 residues long. J gave up 6 bases and V 5 bases, and 24 bases lay outside the gene matches. Germline loops: CDR1 SEHNR, CDR2 FQNEAQ (reference sequence). The CDR3 nucleotides are TGTGCCAGCAGCATCTCCGCGCCAAGACAGGGTGTTATTAGGGCTGAAGCTTTCTTT. Amino acids: CASSISAPRQGVIRAEAFF.

V gene TRBV4-3 combines with J gene TRBJ2-1; 7 bases agree with TRBD2. V lost 0 bases and J lost 1; bases outside the gene matches: 3. The CDR3 extends over 16 amino acids. Germline V gene lookup returns CDR1 LGHNA and CDR2 YSLEER. The CDR3 nucleotides read TGCGCCAGCAGCCAAGAGCCAGCGGGATCCTACAATGAGCAGTTCTTC. It is translated as CASSQEPAGSYNEQFF.

This sequence joins TRBV19 and TRBJ1-5; D uncertain. This CDR3 is built from 14 residues. Between the trimmed V and J ends, which lost 7 bases and 5 bases, there was a span of 15 bases. Germline V gene sequence: CDR1 LNHDA, CDR2 SQIVND (reference sequence). The CDR3 DNA reads TGTGCCAGTAAGTCGGGTTATTCGTATCAGCCCCAGCATTTT. Translation: CASKSGYSYQPQHF.

The V gene is TRBV12-5, the J gene TRBJ1-2; 9 bases match TRBD1. The CDR3 is 17 amino acids. After removal of 0 bases from V and 6 bases from J, the junction contained 11 bases not matched to a gene. Germline V gives CDR1 LGHNT, CDR2 FRNRAP. The chain's CDR3 is CASGLVLGDRAEDGYTF. DNA of the CDR3: TGTGCTAGTGGTTTGGTACTGGGGGACAGGGCGGAGGATGGCTACACCTTC.

This chain joins TRBV18 and TRBJ1-1; 8 nucleotides match TRBD1. Germline CDR1 reads KGHSH; CDR2 reads LQKENI. This CDR3 has 12 residues. Germline trimming cut 0 bases from V and 11 bases from J; bases unmatched to any gene: 2. CDR3 sequence: CASSPPTGVAFF. The CDR3 DNA reads as TGTGCCAGCTCACCACCGACAGGGGTGGCTTTCTTT.

The chain uses TRBV6-6 and TRBJ1-5; TRBD1 is a possible D gene (6 bases). CDR1 and CDR2 from the germline V gene are MNHNY and SVGAGI (reference sequence). The CDR3 has 15 residues. Trimming stripped 8 bases from V and 5 bases from J, with 19 bases between. CDR3 amino acids: CASREQGGPDQPQHF. The CDR3 nucleotides read TGTGCCAGCCGCGAACAGGGTGGGCCTGATCAGCCCCAGCATTTT.

The V gene is TRBV2, the J gene TRBJ1-2; 10 bases align to TRBD1. The CDR3 has 14 amino acids. After removal of 5 bases from V and 8 bases from J, the junction contained 8 bases not matched to a gene. Germline V gene data show CDR1 as SNHLY and CDR2 as FYNNEI. The CDR3 loop reads CASSTGTGVLGYTF. In DNA, the CDR3 is TGTGCCAGCAGTACCGGGACAGGGGTGTTGGGCTACACCTTC.

The chain links TRBV14 to TRBJ1-1, with 10 bases aligning to TRBD1. Germline V gives CDR1 SGHDN, CDR2 FVKESK. CDR3 size: 15 residues. V lost 4 bases and J lost 6; bases outside the gene matches: 8. The CDR3 DNA reads as TGTGCCAGCAGCCCACTGCGGACAGGGGGTTCTGAAGCTTTCTTT. This sequence encodes CASSPLRTGGSEAFF.

The chain employs TRBV19 and TRBJ2-1; perhaps TRBD2 as D (5 bases). Between the trimmed V and J ends, which lost 6 bases and 7 bases, there was a span of 10 bases. This CDR3 contains 12 residues. Germline CDR1 LNHDA, CDR2 SQIVND (reference sequence). Here the CDR3 reads CASRAPGNEQFF. The CDR3 DNA follows: TGTGCCAGTAGGGCCCCGGGGAATGAGCAGTTCTTC.

This chain links TRBV7-8 with TRBJ1-1; D possibly corresponds to TRBD1 (6 bases). The CDR3 runs 15 residues. Germline loops: CDR1 SGHVS, CDR2 FQNEAQ. Trimming removed 0 bases at V and 1 base at J, with 9 bases between. This chain's CDR3 is CASSLATGPNTEAFF. CDR3 bases: TGTGCCAGCAGCTTAGCGACAGGCCCGAACACTGAAGCTTTCTTT.

J is TRBJ2-3 and V is TRBV4-3; 10 bases fit TRBD2. Germline V CDR1 and CDR2: LGHNA, YSLEER. V was pared by 0 bases and J by 1 base, with 4 bases of the junction left unmatched. This CDR3 has 17 residues. As DNA, the CDR3 is TGCGCCAGCAGCCAAGATCCTAGCGGGGGCCGCACAGATACGCAGTATTTT. Encoded protein: CASSQDPSGGRTDTQYF.

This chain connects TRBV7-2 to TRBJ2-3, with 7 bases aligning to TRBD2. The germline V gene has CDR1 SGHTA and CDR2 FQGNSA. The V and J ends lost 5 bases and 4 bases, in that order; junction bases with no gene match: 9. The CDR3 is 15 residues long. CDR3 in DNA: TGTGCCAGCAGCCAAGCGGGGTTTACGTCAGATACGCAGTATTTT. Protein: CASSQAGFTSDTQYF.

The chain couples TRBV5-1 to TRBJ1-1; TRBD1 agrees at 7 bases. After removal of 0 bases from V and 0 bases from J, the junction contained 5 bases not matched to a gene. CDR3 length: 16 amino acids. CDR1 is SGHRS and CDR2 is YFSETQ in the germline V gene. The CDR3 DNA follows: TGCGCCAGCAGCTTGGGACAGGGAATAATGAACACTGAAGCTTTCTTT. It translates to CASSLGQGIMNTEAFF.

The chain joins TRBV5-5 to TRBJ1-5; 9 positions match TRBD1. V was pared by 4 bases and J by 7 bases, with 9 bases of the junction left unmatched. Per germline, CDR1 SGHKS and CDR2 YYEKEE (reference sequence). The CDR3 has 15 residues. The CDR3 spells CASSLRTGDSQPQHF. CDR3 DNA: TGTGCCAGCAGCCTTAGGACAGGGGATTCGCAGCCCCAGCATTTT.